This section outlines one T cell receptor (beta chain) sequence together with its context. The sample originates from a study of T cell changes during pregnancy in multiple sclerosis. Generated by immunoSEQ multiplex PCR, the TCRdb table keeps only in-frame clones and is missing some. The sample carries around 37,000 clones, 85% to 90% recorded once. The TCR originated in a female donor with multiple sclerosis, enrolled in a pregnancy study. This sample comprised CD8+ T cells from peripheral blood mononuclear cells, obtained in the third trimester of pregnancy.

The DNA of the CDR3 is TGTGCCATCAGTGAGTGGAGGGTCTATGGCTACACCTTC. Translated: CAISEWRVYGYTF. The V call is TRBV10-3, the J call TRBJ1-2; D not certain. V lost 1 base and J 4 bases, leaving 7 bases between the germline ends. The CDR3 contains 13 residues. Germline V gene data show CDR1 as ENHRY and CDR2 as SYGVKD.